One and the same sample provided the 26 T cell receptor beta chains below, sequenced in a study of T cells in Graves' hyperthyroidism and ophthalmopathy. Amplified TCR beta CDR3 regions derived from RNA transcripts. The HTBI primer set served for first-round RT-PCR of the TCR CDR3. TCRdb passed the multiplex PCR reads through MiXCR, listing each CDR3 protein once. The sample lists around 380,000 distinct CDR3 sequences; approximately 15% were seen once. Sequencing input: blood. Receptor source: a young man with Graves' hyperthyroidism that later progressed to Graves' ophthalmopathy.

This chain links TRBV6-5 with TRBJ1-1, with D hard to call. CDR1 MNHEY and CDR2 SVGAGI come from the germline V gene. V was clipped by 4 bases and J by 3 bases, with 9 bases between them. This CDR3 comprises 13 residues. The CDR3, as DNA: TGTGCCAGCAGTTCTTCAATGGACACTGAAGCTTTCTTT. This encodes CASSSSMDTEAFF.

This clonotype occurred many times. The chain recombines TRBV7-8 with TRBJ2-1, with 9 bases identical to TRBD2. Germline V gene lookup returns CDR1 SGHVS and CDR2 FQNEAQ. The CDR3 has 14 amino acids. With V trimmed by 8 bases and J by 4 bases, 6 bases remained unmatched. CDR3 DNA sequence: TGTGCCAGCCGCACAGCGGGGGGTTACAATGAGCAGTTCTTC. Its translation is CASRTAGGYNEQFF.

This clonotype showed up many times. This chain joins TRBV12-5 and TRBJ2-1; D remains ambiguous. Germline CDR1 and CDR2: LGHNT and FRNRAP. The CDR3 loop spans 12 amino acids. V shed 3 bases and J shed 8 bases, with 8 bases lying between them. CDR3 coding DNA: TGTGCTAGTGGTTTCATTGGTGATGAGCAGTTCTTC. This encodes CASGFIGDEQFF.

The J gene is TRBJ2-2, the V gene TRBV20-1; TRBD2 matches at 9 bases. V was pared by 2 bases and J by 3 bases, with 7 bases of the junction left unmatched. The CDR3 consists of 16 residues. Germline lookup yields CDR1 DFQATT and CDR2 SNEGSKA (reference sequence). In DNA form, the CDR3 reads TGCAGTGCTAGAACGTATAGCGGGGGATACACCGGGGAGCTGTTTTTT. It is translated as CSARTYSGGYTGELFF.

This clonotype was detected a few times. The rearrangement uses TRBV30 and TRBJ2-1, with 12 positions matching TRBD2. V lost 4 bases to trimming and J lost 4 bases; unmatched junction nucleotides: 2. The CDR3 sequence is 14 residues long. Germline V gene data show CDR1 as GTSNPN and CDR2 as SVGIG (reference sequence). DNA of the CDR3: TGTGCCTGGACTAGCGGGGGGGAATACAATGAGCAGTTCTTC. This encodes CAWTSGGEYNEQFF.

The chain is built from TRBV25-1 and TRBJ2-1; D remains ambiguous. The CDR3 has 13 residues. Germline V gene sequence: CDR1 MGHDK, CDR2 SYGVNS. Trimming removed 2 bases at V and 4 bases at J, with 6 bases between. The CDR3 nucleotides read TGTGCCAGCAGTGAACCCACATACAATGAGCAGTTCTTC. It is translated as CASSEPTYNEQFF.

This clonotype was seen at least ten times. DNA of the CDR3: TGTGCCAGCAGTTCGACGGGACAGGCTCCCTCCTACGAGCAGTACTTC. Translated: CASSSTGQAPSYEQYF. The V and J genes are TRBV28 and TRBJ2-7; TRBD1 matches at 8 bases. This CDR3 is built from 16 residues. CDR1 is MDHEN and CDR2 is SYDVKM in the germline V gene. V gave up 4 bases and J gave up 0 bases; unmatched junction bases: 8.

A few counts support this clonotype. The CDR3 loop reads CASSLRTGGSGANVLTF. Here the CDR3 DNA reads TGCGCCAGCAGCTTGCGTACAGGGGGCTCTGGGGCCAACGTCCTGACTTTC. The chain links TRBV5-1 to TRBJ2-6; 8 nucleotides agree with TRBD1. Per germline, CDR1 SGHRS and CDR2 YFSETQ. Trimming removed 1 base from V and 0 bases from J; junction bases left unmatched: 3. There are 17 residues in the CDR3. The full variable domain, its missing parts supplied by reference TRBV5-1 and TRBJ2-6, is KAGVTQTPRYLIKTRGQQVTLSCSPISGHRSVSWYQQTPGQGLQFLFEYFSETQRNKGNFPGRFSGRQFSNSRSEMNVSTLELGDSALYLCASSLRTGGSGANVLTFGAGSRLTVL.

This clonotype was counted between two and nine times. This rearrangement joins TRBV6-5 to TRBJ2-2; no clear D gene. Trimming took off 2 bases at V and 3 bases at J, with 4 bases between the two ends. This CDR3 has 13 amino acids. Germline CDR1 MNHEY, CDR2 SVGAGI. This CDR3 is CASSYLYTGELFF. The CDR3 DNA sequence: TGTGCCAGCAGTTACCTGTACACCGGGGAGCTGTTTTTT.

In the case of this clonotype: A junction end diverges from the germline sequence, so it may reflect a read error. This sequence joins TRBV7-9 and TRBJ2-7; a weak D match, TRBD2 (6 bases). Germline CDR1 is SEHNR and CDR2 is FQNEAQ (reference sequence). CDR3 length equals 16 residues. CDR3 region: CASSFPSPGSSYDQYF. CDR3 coding DNA: TGTGCCAGCAGCTTCCCTAGTCCCGGGAGCTCCTACGACCAGTACTTC.

This clonotype was seen repeatedly, ten times or more. The chain links TRBV5-1 to TRBJ1-1; 10 bases are shared with TRBD1. The germline gives CDR1 SGHRS, CDR2 YFSETQ. The CDR3 loop spans 15 amino acids. V lost 0 bases to trimming and J lost 6 bases; unmatched junction nucleotides: 5. Here the CDR3 DNA reads TGCGCCAGCAGCTTGGATCGGACAGGGGGGTCTGAAGCTTTCTTT. Protein sequence: CASSLDRTGGSEAFF.

This clonotype appeared many times. This chain connects TRBV28 to TRBJ1-1, with D possibly TRBD1 on 5 matching bases. This CDR3 has 16 amino acids. The germline V gene has CDR1 MDHEN and CDR2 SYDVKM. The germline V and J ends were trimmed by 5 bases and 1 base, with 17 bases remaining between them. This chain's CDR3 is CASSRVAGPWNTEAFF. The CDR3 nucleotides are TGTGCCAGCAGTCGAGTGGCGGGGCCGTGGAACACTGAAGCTTTCTTT. The full variable domain, with the rest looked up from reference TRBV28 and TRBJ1-1, is DVKVTQSSRYLVKRTGEKVFLECVQDMDHENMFWYRQDPGLGLRLIYFSYDVKMKEKGDIPEGYSVSREKKERFSLILESASTNQTSMYLCASSRVAGPWNTEAFFGQGTRLTVV.

In its sample, this clonotype was seen many times. The chain joins TRBV6-1 to TRBJ2-5, with D unclear. Trimming removed 0 bases at V and 2 bases at J, with 4 bases between. Per germline, CDR1 MNHNS and CDR2 SASEGT. The CDR3 runs to 13 residues. Written as DNA, the CDR3 is TGTGCCAGCAGTGAAGCGGGGCAAGAGACCCAGTACTTC. This translates into CASSEAGQETQYF.

There are a few counts of this clonotype. The genes are TRBV3-1 and TRBJ2-3, with D possibly matching TRBD1 (5 bases). CDR1 and CDR2 (germline): LGHDT, YNNKEL (reference sequence). Deletions cut 1 base from V and 3 bases from J, with 20 bases between. The CDR3 has 18 amino acids. The CDR3 bases are TGTGCCAGCAGCCAAGTAGGATTGGGGCAGGGAAGAACAGATACGCAGTATTTT. Translated: CASSQVGLGQGRTDTQYF.

In its sample, this clonotype was seen many times. The gene calls are TRBV6-1 and TRBJ1-5; weak D call: TRBD1 (5 bases). V lost 4 bases and J 3 bases, leaving 16 bases between the germline ends. CDR1 and CDR2 from the germline V gene are MNHNS and SASEGT. The CDR3 has 16 amino acids. CDR3 in amino acids: CASSGQGFNYNQPQHF. The CDR3 nucleotides are TGTGCCAGCAGTGGGCAGGGTTTCAATTACAATCAGCCCCAGCATTTT.

Details on this clonotype: This may arise from a read error, as a much more abundant clone is one base away. The chain joins TRBV6-2 or TRBV6-3 to TRBJ2-5; 11 bases align to TRBD2. Looked up from germline, CDR1 is MNHEY and CDR2 is SVGEGT. V trimming: 7 bases; J trimming: 4 bases; junction bases outside the gene matches: 14. The CDR3 runs to 17 residues. The CDR3 loop reads CASTLRGASGGSETQYF. The DNA for the CDR3 is TGTGCCAGCACCCTCCGGGGTGCTAGCGGGGGGTCAGAGACCCAGTACTTC.

This clonotype was counted many times. The genes are TRBV11-2 and TRBJ2-4; 7 bases line up with TRBD2. The germline V gene encodes CDR1 SGHAT and CDR2 FQNNGV. The CDR3 is 15 amino acids. The V and J ends lost 3 bases and 2 bases, in that order; junction bases with no gene match: 4. CDR3 protein: CASSFRGVSKNIQYF. The DNA of the CDR3 is TGTGCCAGCAGCTTTCGGGGGGTGTCCAAAAACATTCAGTACTTC.

This clonotype was picked up a small number of times. The rearrangement joins TRBV28 to TRBJ2-7, with 7 bases fitting TRBD1. J lost 5 bases, V lost 8 bases, and 6 bases had no gene match. The length of the CDR3 is 12 residues. In germline, CDR1 is MDHEN, CDR2 SYDVKM. CDR3 protein: CASGDRADEQYF. CDR3 bases: TGTGCCAGCGGAGACAGGGCCGACGAGCAGTACTTC.

Note on this clonotype: One base away lies a much larger clone, so this may be a sequencing read error. The gene calls are TRBV7-3 and TRBJ2-1; 9 positions match TRBD1. The CDR3 runs to 14 residues. Germline V gene lookup returns CDR1 SGHTA and CDR2 FQGTGA. This CDR3 reads CASSSYRGLNEQLF. DNA of the CDR3: TGTGCCAGCAGCTCCTACAGGGGGCTCAATGAGCAGCTCTTC. Filled out from reference TRBV7-3 and TRBJ2-1, the complete variable domain reads GAGVSQTPSNKVTEKGKYVELRCDPISGHTALYWYRQSLGQGPEFLIYFQGTGAADDSGLPNDRFFAVRPEGSVSTLKIQRTERGDSAVYLCASSSYRGLNEQLFGPGTRLTVL.

This chain connects TRBV12-5 to TRBJ2-2; the D gene is possibly TRBD2 (7 bases). Trimming removed 5 bases at V and 5 bases at J, with 21 bases between. The CDR3 consists of 17 residues. Germline CDR1 LGHNT, CDR2 FRNRAP. The DNA of the CDR3 is TGTGCTAGTGGTCCCGGATGGGGGGGGGCCTTTACCGGGGAGCTGTTTTTT. Translation gives CASGPGWGGAFTGELFF.

This clonotype was detected many times. The chain has TRBV6-1 and TRBJ2-3; 8 nucleotides agree with TRBD2. CDR3 length: 16 amino acids. Germline V CDR1 and CDR2: MNHNS, SASEGT. J lost 6 bases, V lost 2 bases, and 10 bases had no gene match. CDR3 in amino acids: CASSEWFSGVGDTQYF. The CDR3 nucleotides are TGTGCCAGCAGTGAATGGTTTAGCGGGGTGGGGGATACGCAGTATTTT.

This clonotype was picked up a small number of times. The chain has TRBV20-1 and TRBJ1-1; D is uncertain. The CDR3 length is 15 residues. Germline V gene data show CDR1 as DFQATT and CDR2 as SNEGSKA (reference sequence). Trimming took off 1 base at V and 0 bases at J, with 12 bases between the two ends. The CDR3, as DNA: TGCAGTGCTAGAGTCATCGAGCTAATGAACACTGAAGCTTTCTTT. Amino acid sequence: CSARVIELMNTEAFF.

This clonotype was detected many times. This sequence joins TRBV2 and TRBJ2-3; possibly TRBD1 or TRBD2 for D (5 bases each). Looked up from germline, CDR1 is SNHLY and CDR2 is FYNNEI. The CDR3 totals 17 residues. Trimming cost V 0 bases and J 2 bases, with 15 bases left between them. Written as DNA, the CDR3 is TGTGCCAGCAGTGAAGCGAGGAGCGAGGGGCCCACAGATACGCAGTATTTT. Protein: CASSEARSEGPTDTQYF.

This clonotype was seen repeatedly, ten times or more. The chain uses TRBV2 and TRBJ1-5, with 11 bases identical to TRBD1. V lost 3 bases and J lost 0; bases outside the gene matches: 4. CDR3 length: 17 amino acids. From germline, CDR1 is SNHLY and CDR2 FYNNEI. The CDR3 sequence is CASSEDRGLYSNQPQHF. The CDR3 bases are TGTGCCAGCAGTGAGGACAGGGGGCTTTATAGCAATCAGCCCCAGCATTTT.

The table lists this clonotype with many counts. The V call is TRBV2, the J call TRBJ1-2, with a possible D match to TRBD1 (5 bases). Per germline, CDR1 SNHLY and CDR2 FYNNEI. Trimming cost V 7 bases and J 7 bases, with 13 bases left between them. This CDR3 is built from 12 residues. CDR3: CASIAGLSGYTF. CDR3 coding DNA: TGTGCCAGCATAGCGGGACTAAGTGGCTACACCTTC. Looking up the rest from reference TRBV2 and TRBJ1-2 gives the full variable domain: EPEVTQTPSHQVTQMGQEVILRCVPISNHLYFYWYRQILGQKVEFLVSFYNNEISEKSEIFDDQFSVERPDGSNFTLKIRSTKLEDSAMYFCASIAGLSGYTFGSGTRLTVV.

This clonotype was counted ten times or more. The chain carries TRBV7-9 and TRBJ2-7, with 10 bases matching TRBD1. V shed 3 bases, J shed 2 bases, and the junction held 4 bases outside the gene matches. Germline lookup yields CDR1 SEHNR and CDR2 FQNEAQ (reference sequence). The CDR3 runs 15 residues. CDR3 bases: TGTGCCAGCAGCTTCCCGGGACAGGGGACCTACGAGCAGTACTTC. Translated, it gives CASSFPGQGTYEQYF.